These 12 T cell receptor beta chains share one sample of origin, sequenced in a study of blood T cell repertoires in COVID-19. Only in-frame clones appear in the TCRdb table, and some are missing; sequencing was by immunoSEQ multiplex PCR. Seen here are some 160,000 clones, about 80% observed once, and the top ten hold around 7%. Input material: peripheral blood. These receptors all come from a man aged 70 or older with active or convalescent COVID-19.

The chain's CDR3 is CASSLDGGENEKLFF. The CDR3, as DNA: TGTGCCAGCAGCTTAGACGGGGGTGAGAATGAAAAACTGTTTTTT. J is TRBJ1-4 and V is TRBV7-2; perhaps TRBD1 as D (5 bases). Germline V gene sequence: CDR1 SGHTA, CDR2 FQGNSA. The CDR3 runs to 15 residues. V was trimmed by 1 base and J by 5 bases, leaving 11 bases between them.

The J gene is TRBJ1-2, the V gene TRBV6-6; D gene ambiguous. V gave up 5 bases and J gave up 2 bases, with 9 bases separating them. The CDR3 contains 13 residues. In germline, CDR1 is MNHNY, CDR2 SVGAGI (reference sequence). The DNA of the CDR3 is TGTGCCAGCAGTCCCGACACGAACTATGGCTACACCTTC. Its protein is CASSPDTNYGYTF.

This clone has more than one count but fewer than ten. This rearrangement joins TRBV27 to TRBJ2-1, with 7 bases aligning to TRBD1. The germline V gene encodes CDR1 MNHEY and CDR2 SMNVEV (reference sequence). The junction had 4 bases not matched to a gene; V was cut back by 5 bases and J by 3 bases. The CDR3 sequence is 14 residues long. CDR3 sequence reads: CASSRQGYYNEQFF. The CDR3 DNA reads TGTGCCAGCAGTCGACAGGGTTACTACAATGAGCAGTTCTTC.

In this sample, this clone turned up once. The genes are TRBV2 and TRBJ1-2; 11 bases align to TRBD1. V was clipped by 1 base and J by 8 bases; unmatched bases: 3. The CDR3 is made up of 14 amino acids. Germline lookup yields CDR1 SNHLY and CDR2 FYNNEI. The DNA for the CDR3 is TGTGCCAGCAGTGAAGTGGGACAGGGGGACGGCTACACCTTC. Translated: CASSEVGQGDGYTF.

This rearrangement joins TRBV4-2 to TRBJ1-3; D not resolved. V dropped 4 bases and J dropped 0 bases, with 16 bases sitting between them. The CDR3 spans 17 residues. Germline V lookup: CDR1 LGHNA, CDR2 YNFKEQ. This CDR3 is CASSPSADNFSGNTIYF. In DNA, the CDR3 is TGTGCCAGCAGCCCCTCGGCAGACAACTTCTCTGGAAACACCATATATTTT.

V is TRBV18 and J is TRBJ1-2; TRBD1 is a possible D gene (5 bases). The CDR3 is made up of 14 amino acids. Germline V gene lookup returns CDR1 KGHSH and CDR2 LQKENI. The V end lost 0 bases, the J end lost 4 bases, and 9 bases lay between the germline ends. DNA for the CDR3: TGTGCCAGCTCACCACCGGCAGGGCGCTATGGCTACACCTTC. Translation gives CASSPPAGRYGYTF.

This sequence joins TRBV11-3 and TRBJ2-2; no definite D call. CDR3 length: 15 amino acids. CDR1 is SGHNT, CDR2 YENEEA, per germline. Deletions cut 5 bases from V and 5 bases from J, with 15 bases between. The CDR3, as DNA: TGTGCCAGCAGCCCCCGTCCCCCCCCTACCGGGGAGCTGTTTTTT. Its translation is CASSPRPPPTGELFF.

The J gene is TRBJ1-1, the V gene TRBV5-1, with 7 bases that match TRBD1. V lost 4 bases to trimming and J lost 10 bases; unmatched junction nucleotides: 10. Germline values: CDR1 SGHRS, CDR2 YFSETQ. The CDR3 has 13 amino acids. The CDR3: CASSPRDSVRAFF. In DNA form, the CDR3 reads TGCGCCAGCAGCCCCCGGGACAGTGTAAGAGCTTTCTTT.

The V gene is TRBV6-2 or TRBV6-3, the J gene TRBJ2-5, with 7 bases matching TRBD1. Germline CDR1 is MNHEY and CDR2 is SVGEGT. V was clipped by 5 bases and J by 5 bases; unmatched bases: 11. This CDR3 region has 15 residues. The CDR3 is CASSETTGQWETQYF. The DNA for the CDR3 is TGTGCCAGCAGTGAGACGACAGGGCAATGGGAGACCCAGTACTTC.

The V and J genes are TRBV11-2 and TRBJ1-2; D is uncertain. The CDR3 contains 14 residues. Germline assignment: CDR1 SGHAT and CDR2 FQNNGV. Trimming pared 5 bases from V and 13 bases from J, leaving 23 bases between. The CDR3 DNA sequence: TGTGCCAGCAGCCCCCCGGAGGACCCTAACCGGGGCACCTTC. As protein: CASSPPEDPNRGTF.

V is TRBV2 and J is TRBJ2-1, with TRBD1 as a possible D gene (6 bases). CDR1 is SNHLY and CDR2 is FYNNEI in the germline V gene. The CDR3 consists of 14 residues. V lost 7 bases to trimming and J lost 8 bases, with 18 bases between them. CDR3 sequence: CASILGALGDEQFF. The CDR3, as DNA: TGTGCCAGCATCCTGGGGGCCTTGGGGGATGAGCAGTTCTTC.

The genes are TRBV3-1 (or the pseudogene TRBV3-2) and TRBJ1-6; 9 bases agree with TRBD1. J gave up 7 bases and V 3 bases, and 13 bases lay outside the gene matches. CDR3 length: 18 residues. Germline V gene lookup returns CDR1 LGHDT and CDR2 YNNKEL (reference sequence). CDR3 in amino acids: CASSQEHPGQGWNSPLHF. As DNA, the CDR3 is TGTGCCAGCAGCCAGGAACATCCGGGACAGGGCTGGAATTCACCCCTCCACTTT.